This is a list of T cell receptor beta chains from one sample in a study of blood T cell repertoires in COVID-19. Clones were read by immunoSEQ multiplex PCR, and TCRdb kept only the in-frame ones, dropping some. Of roughly 140,000 clones in the sample, approximately 86% were seen once. The specimen sequenced was peripheral blood. The receptors derive from an older woman with active or convalescent COVID-19. CDR3s leave out the opening cysteine and the closing phenylalanine or tryptophan. Clone size is not always given. Where it is, it says once, few, many or a class for expanded clones.

j_call	clone_size	v_call	cdr3_aa
TRBJ1-2	-	TRBV4-3	ASSQDRGSYGYT
TRBJ2-7	once	TRBV19	ASSDQKSTSFHEQY
TRBJ1-4	-	TRBV4-1	ASSRSEGTSRNEKLF
TRBJ1-2	-	TRBV6-5	ASSYRGWTGNYGYT
TRBJ2-7	-	TRBV7-2	ASSLSGGLYEQY
TRBJ1-2	-	TRBV7-2	ASSLDRYGYT
TRBJ2-1	-	TRBV19	ASSISTGGPSYNEQF
TRBJ1-6	-	TRBV30	AWSGGGNSPLH
TRBJ2-1	-	TRBV6-6	ASTRGDVLNEQF
TRBJ2-7	once	TRBV3-1/TRBV3-2	ASSPNSYEQY
TRBJ1-4	-	TRBV19	ASTEGRINEKLF
TRBJ1-5	-	TRBV6-2/TRBV6-3	ASSQGQPRQPQH
TRBJ2-5	-	TRBV18	ASSPTTGASVQETQY
TRBJ2-1	-	TRBV18	ASSPGGPWPYNEQF
TRBJ1-2	-	TRBV7-2	ASSSGGYGYT
TRBJ2-1	-	TRBV18	ASSPPSSGGADEQF
TRBJ1-5	-	TRBV19	ASSISRQAISQPQH
TRBJ1-5	-	TRBV12-3/TRBV12-4	ASSIGRDQPQH
TRBJ1-3	once	TRBV11-3	ASSQGGSSGNTIY
TRBJ1-1	many	TRBV19	ASSALTGMNTEAF
TRBJ1-5	-	TRBV5-6	ASSPNHGQGYQPQH
TRBJ1-1	-	TRBV4-3	ASSPVNLQDTEAF
TRBJ2-5	-	TRBV6-2/TRBV6-3	ASSTGGQETQY
TRBJ1-1	-	TRBV7-9	ASSFVQGRTEAF
TRBJ2-5	-	TRBV19	ASSGQGGSETQY
TRBJ2-6	-	TRBV4-3	ASSQGYSGANVLT
TRBJ2-1	-	TRBV4-1	ASSLQGYEQF
TRBJ1-5	-	TRBV7-2	ASSPRQGIQPQH
TRBJ1-2	-	TRBV4-1	ASSQGRGEDYGYT
TRBJ1-1	-	TRBV12-5	ASGLEGQGSTEAF
TRBJ1-4	-	TRBV9	ASSRRGGNEKLF
TRBJ2-5	-	TRBV5-1	ASSLDRVKTQY
TRBJ1-1	-	TRBV12-3/TRBV12-4	ASSLRINTEAF
TRBJ1-2	-	TRBV6-6	ASSTAGGGYT
TRBJ1-2	-	TRBV11-2	ASSESRDTLGGYT
TRBJ2-5	-	TRBV5-4	ASSLGGSGTQY
TRBJ1-1	-	TRBV7-3	ASSPGQGGSKAF
TRBJ2-7	-	TRBV3-1/TRBV3-2	ASSWEAMGPYEQY
TRBJ2-1	-	TRBV18	ASSPPGGYNEQF
TRBJ2-7	-	TRBV14	ASSTLGGASYEQY
TRBJ1-6	few	TRBV30	AWSFKGSASPLH
TRBJ1-5	-	TRBV18	ASSPDRDQPQH
TRBJ1-2	-	TRBV9	ASSVGDRGIGYT
TRBJ1-5	once	TRBV16	ASSQMGQGGQPQH
TRBJ2-2	-	TRBV5-6	ASSTTGVGTGELF
TRBJ2-7	-	TRBV4-1	ASSLRLAGASYEQY
TRBJ1-3	once	TRBV7-9	ASSLAGTLSGNTIY